One and the same sample provided the 28 T cell receptor beta chains below, sequenced in a study of persistence of HIV-infected CD4 T cells. No antigen has been assigned to these receptors. Lysates of CMV-infected fibroblasts at around 9.9 ug/mL stimulated these cells. CD40L-negative CD69-negative CD45RO-high memory CD4+ T cells were sorted as populations depleted of antigen-responding cells. The immunoSEQ assay was version 4, run in survey mode. Data came from immunoSEQ multiplex PCR; TCRdb stores just in-frame clones and leaves some out. The data hold 25,000 to 30,000 clones, with around 80% observed a single time. Specimen: CD4+ T cells sorted from PBMCs after approximately 19-hour stimulation, collected from a patient who received antiretroviral therapy. The receptors originated from an adult man with HIV who was CMV-seropositive.

This rearrangement joins TRBV10-2 to TRBJ1-5; possibly TRBD1 for D (6 bases). Trimming took off 6 bases at V and 3 bases at J, with 12 bases between the two ends. The CDR3 is 14 amino acids. CDR1 WSHSY and CDR2 SAAADI come from the germline V gene. This CDR3 reads CASSGQRINQPQHF. The CDR3 coding sequence is TGCGCCAGCAGCGGACAGAGAATCAATCAGCCCCAGCATTTT.

The chain uses TRBV5-1 and TRBJ2-3; D unresolved. The CDR3 totals 14 residues. Germline CDR1 SGHRS, CDR2 YFSETQ. Trimming took 5 bases from V and 0 from J, leaving 10 bases between them. The CDR3, as DNA: TGCGCCAGCAGTTTCAGGACGAGCACAGATACGCAGTATTTT. This sequence encodes CASSFRTSTDTQYF.

This clone has just a few counts. J is TRBJ1-6 and V is TRBV2, with D perhaps TRBD1 (6 bases). CDR3 length: 14 residues. The V end lost 9 bases, the J end lost 6 bases, and 15 bases lay between the germline ends. CDR1 is SNHLY, CDR2 FYNNEI, per germline. CDR3 sequence reads: CASSAGASNSPLHF. CDR3 DNA sequence: TGTGCCAGTTCGGCGGGGGCGAGTAATTCACCCCTCCACTTT.

This sequence joins TRBV20-1 and TRBJ2-7; unclear D gene. Looked up from germline, CDR1 is DFQATT and CDR2 is SNEGSKA (reference sequence). The CDR3 covers 11 residues. Trimming took off 6 bases at V and 7 bases at J, with 13 bases between the two ends. CDR3 region: CSARRAGEQYF. The DNA of the CDR3 is TGCAGTGCCCGACGGGCTGGAGAGCAGTACTTC.

The rearrangement links TRBV5-1 to TRBJ2-7; D is possibly TRBD1 (6 bases). V was trimmed by 0 bases and J by 3 bases, leaving 16 bases between them. The CDR3 spans 16 residues. Germline V lookup: CDR1 SGHRS, CDR2 YFSETQ. CDR3 sequence: CASSLVPGQLLYEQYF. As DNA, the CDR3 is TGCGCCAGCAGCTTGGTGCCGGGACAACTACTCTACGAGCAGTACTTC.

This clone appeared a single time. Germline is not matched at one junction end, which may reflect a read error. The chain has TRBV6-5 and TRBJ2-7; TRBD1 might be the D (6 bases). The CDR3 has 12 amino acids. Looked up from germline, CDR1 is MNHEY and CDR2 is SVGAGI. The CDR3 here is CASSKVQGSLDF. The CDR3 DNA reads TGTGCCAGCAGCAAAGTACAGGGTTCCCTTGACTTC.

This chain joins TRBV28 and TRBJ2-7; unclear D gene. CDR1 is MDHEN, CDR2 SYDVKM, per germline. The CDR3 sequence is 11 residues long. V was pared by 5 bases and J by 0 bases, with 2 bases between. CDR3: CASSVSYEQYF. For the CDR3, the DNA is TGTGCCAGCAGTGTCTCCTACGAGCAGTACTTC.

The chain links TRBV5-5 to TRBJ2-2; D uncertain. Looked up from germline, CDR1 is SGHKS and CDR2 is YYEKEE (reference sequence). This CDR3 comprises 15 residues. The V and J ends lost 1 base and 6 bases respectively, with 13 bases between them. CDR3 sequence (DNA): TGTGCCAGCAGCTTGAGGGTCGGTAACGCCGGGGAGCTGTTTTTT. As protein: CASSLRVGNAGELFF.

Here the CDR3 reads CAIKPAGGDQPQHF. The CDR3, as DNA: TGTGCCATCAAACCCGCCGGAGGGGATCAGCCCCAGCATTTT. The chain links TRBV10-3 to TRBJ1-5, with D perhaps matching TRBD1 (5 bases). Trimming shortened V by 7 bases and J by 5 bases, and 15 bases separated the two germline ends. The germline gives CDR1 ENHRY, CDR2 SYGVKD. The CDR3 is 14 residues long.

J is TRBJ2-7 and V is TRBV27; the match to TRBD2 covers 8 bases. Trimming at V came to 5 bases and at J to 6 bases, leaving 12 bases not matched to a gene. The CDR3 runs to 15 residues. In germline, CDR1 is MNHEY, CDR2 SMNVEV (reference sequence). The CDR3 DNA follows: TGTGCCAGCAGTCCACATCTCGCGGGGGGATTCGAGCAGTACTTC. Amino acids: CASSPHLAGGFEQYF.

This chain links TRBV7-9 with TRBJ2-7; possibly TRBD1 for D (5 bases). CDR3 length equals 13 residues. From germline, CDR1 is SEHNR and CDR2 FQNEAQ (reference sequence). V lost 1 base and J 3 bases, leaving 7 bases between the germline ends. The CDR3 sequence: CASSLGQIYEQYF. The CDR3 DNA reads TGTGCCAGCAGCTTAGGACAGATCTACGAGCAGTACTTC. The complete variable domain, with remaining parts taken from reference TRBV7-9 and TRBJ2-7, reads DTGVSQNPRHKITKRGQNVTFRCDPISEHNRLYWYRQTLGQGPEFLTYFQNEAQLEKSRLLSDRFSAERPKGSFSTLEIQRTEQGDSAMYLCASSLGQIYEQYFGPGTRLTVT.

The chain combines TRBV3-1 (or the pseudogene TRBV3-2) with TRBJ2-7; 7 positions match TRBD1. The germline V gene has CDR1 LGHDT and CDR2 YNNKEL (reference sequence). CDR3 length: 15 residues. V dropped 4 bases and J dropped 2; count of bases not matched to a gene: 8. CDR3 DNA sequence: TGTGCCAGCAGCCTCGACAGGGCTCGGACCTACGAGCAGTACTTC. It translates to CASSLDRARTYEQYF.

This rearrangement joins TRBV7-9 to TRBJ2-6; D not certain. Looked up from germline, CDR1 is SEHNR and CDR2 is FQNEAQ (reference sequence). Trimming pared 4 bases from V and 1 base from J, leaving 11 bases between. The CDR3 contains 16 residues. The CDR3 region has the DNA TGTGCCAGCAGCTCGATTGGTGTATCTGGGGCCAACGTCCTGACTTTC. Its translation: CASSSIGVSGANVLTF.

The chain carries TRBV5-1 and TRBJ2-7; 8 positions agree with TRBD1. Germline loops: CDR1 SGHRS, CDR2 YFSETQ. Germline trimming cut 1 base from V and 4 bases from J; bases unmatched to any gene: 4. This CDR3 is built from 14 residues. DNA for the CDR3: TGCGCCAGCAGCTTGTCCGGACAGGGTTACGAGCAGTACTTC. It is translated as CASSLSGQGYEQYF.

This clone occurred once. This rearrangement joins TRBV27 to TRBJ2-2; D call uncertain. The germline V gene encodes CDR1 MNHEY and CDR2 SMNVEV (reference sequence). V lost 2 bases, J lost 3 bases, and 4 bases lay in between. The CDR3 sequence is 13 residues long. The CDR3 DNA reads TGTGCCAGCAGTTTAGGCTACACCGGGGAGCTGTTTTTT. It translates to CASSLGYTGELFF.

This chain links TRBV19 with TRBJ2-2, with 7 positions matching TRBD2. V was pared by 7 bases and J by 0 bases, with 2 bases of the junction left unmatched. Germline CDR1 reads LNHDA; CDR2 reads SQIVND (reference sequence). CDR3 size: 14 residues. DNA for the CDR3: TGTGCCAGTACGGGGAGGGCGAACACCGGGGAGCTGTTTTTT. It yields the protein CASTGRANTGELFF.

This clone turned up a few times. The genes are TRBV12-3 or TRBV12-4 and TRBJ2-1; D is ambiguous. This CDR3 contains 12 residues. V shed 3 bases and J shed 6 bases, with 6 bases lying between them. The CDR3 DNA reads as TGTGCCAGCAGTTTTGACATCAATGAGCAGTTCTTC. This encodes CASSFDINEQFF.

The chain combines TRBV23-1 with TRBJ2-1; maybe TRBD1 (6 bases). TRBV23-1 falls under the ORF class, with uncertain function. The CDR3 is made up of 14 amino acids. V lost 6 bases, J lost 7 bases, and 16 bases lay in between. CDR3 in DNA: TGCGCCAGCAGCCCCATCGGACAGCTAAATGAGCAGTTCTTC. Translated, it gives CASSPIGQLNEQFF.

Here the CDR3 DNA reads TGCGCCAGCAGCTCGGCCAGGCGACTAGCGGGGGGTTCAGATACGCAGTATTTT. Its protein is CASSSARRLAGGSDTQYF. The gene calls are TRBV5-1 and TRBJ2-3; 13 positions agree with TRBD2. V dropped 3 bases and J dropped 4; count of bases not matched to a gene: 11. The CDR3 has 18 residues. CDR1 is SGHRS, CDR2 YFSETQ, per germline.

This clone was seen more than once but under ten times. V is TRBV29-1 and J is TRBJ2-7, with 7 positions matching TRBD1. This CDR3 comprises 12 residues. The V segment lost 6 bases and the J segment 6 bases; nucleotides outside the gene matches: 8. CDR1 and CDR2 (germline): SQVTM, ANQGSEA. CDR3: CSVGVTGLEQYF. DNA for the CDR3: TGCAGCGTGGGCGTGACAGGGCTCGAGCAGTACTTC.

The J gene is TRBJ1-4, the V gene TRBV27; tentative D call: TRBD1 (6 bases). Germline V gives CDR1 MNHEY, CDR2 SMNVEV (reference sequence). The germline V and J ends were trimmed by 2 bases and 9 bases, with 16 bases remaining between them. The CDR3 contains 15 residues. CDR3 amino acids: CASSLEGGKPKKLFF. In nucleotides, the CDR3 is TGTGCCAGCAGTTTAGAGGGGGGAAAACCAAAAAAACTGTTTTTT.

This clone has just one count. This chain joins TRBV20-1 and TRBJ1-1; perhaps TRBD1 as D (5 bases). The germline V gene has CDR1 DFQATT and CDR2 SNEGSKA (reference sequence). The CDR3 consists of 14 residues. Deletions cut 3 bases from V and 6 bases from J, with 17 bases between. CDR3 coding DNA: TGCAGTGCTAGTACTCGGCAGGGTTGGGCTGAAGCTTTCTTT. It codes for CSASTRQGWAEAFF.

CDR3 bases: TGCGCCAGCAGCCAAACCACGGACAGGGTTCGATCACCCCTCCACTTT. This sequence encodes CASSQTTDRVRSPLHF. The chain links TRBV4-1 to TRBJ1-6; TRBD1 matches 8 bases. This CDR3 is 16 amino acids long. Trimming at V came to 2 bases and at J to 10 bases, leaving 10 bases not matched to a gene. Germline V CDR1 and CDR2: MGHRA, YSYEKL.

J is TRBJ1-3 and V is TRBV29-1, with D uncertain. The CDR3 loop spans 17 amino acids. Germline CDR1 reads SQVTM; CDR2 reads ANQGSEA. V was pared by 5 bases and J by 0 bases, with 20 bases between. CDR3 region: CSVRMTGRTSSGNTIYF. The DNA for the CDR3 is TGCAGCGTTCGCATGACCGGGAGAACTAGCTCTGGAAACACCATATATTTT.

The chain couples TRBV28 to TRBJ2-7; weak D call: TRBD1 (5 bases). Germline assignment: CDR1 MDHEN and CDR2 SYDVKM. Trimming shortened V by 4 bases and J by 4 bases, and 14 bases separated the two germline ends. This CDR3 is 14 amino acids long. CDR3 region: CASSSLTQGYEQYF. The CDR3 DNA reads as TGTGCCAGCAGTTCCTTGACCCAGGGTTACGAGCAGTACTTC.

This clone appeared a few times. The chain has TRBV10-1 and TRBJ1-2, with D unclear. Per germline, CDR1 WNHNN and CDR2 SYGVQD (reference sequence). Deletions cut 0 bases from V and 0 bases from J, with 14 bases between. This CDR3 contains 17 residues. CDR3 nucleotide sequence: TGCGCCAGCAGTGAGTCGAGTAGGACGGTGACTAACTATGGCTACACCTTC. Translating it yields CASSESSRTVTNYGYTF.

CDR3 protein: CASSHAPPDNEQFF. In DNA form, the CDR3 reads TGTGCCAGCAGCCACGCTCCTCCCGACAATGAGCAGTTCTTC. The chain couples TRBV3-1 (or the pseudogene TRBV3-2) to TRBJ2-1, with D uncertain. V lost 3 bases and J 5 bases, leaving 11 bases between the germline ends. The germline V gene has CDR1 LGHDT and CDR2 YNNKEL (reference sequence). There are 14 residues in the CDR3.

This clone has only one observation. The chain carries TRBV28 and TRBJ1-1, with D hard to call. Trimming stripped 4 bases from V and 3 bases from J, with 6 bases between. CDR1 and CDR2 from the germline V gene are MDHEN and SYDVKM. The CDR3 has 12 amino acids. The CDR3 nucleotides are TGTGCCAGCAGTTATGGGTACACTGAAGCTTTCTTT. It specifies CASSYGYTEAFF.